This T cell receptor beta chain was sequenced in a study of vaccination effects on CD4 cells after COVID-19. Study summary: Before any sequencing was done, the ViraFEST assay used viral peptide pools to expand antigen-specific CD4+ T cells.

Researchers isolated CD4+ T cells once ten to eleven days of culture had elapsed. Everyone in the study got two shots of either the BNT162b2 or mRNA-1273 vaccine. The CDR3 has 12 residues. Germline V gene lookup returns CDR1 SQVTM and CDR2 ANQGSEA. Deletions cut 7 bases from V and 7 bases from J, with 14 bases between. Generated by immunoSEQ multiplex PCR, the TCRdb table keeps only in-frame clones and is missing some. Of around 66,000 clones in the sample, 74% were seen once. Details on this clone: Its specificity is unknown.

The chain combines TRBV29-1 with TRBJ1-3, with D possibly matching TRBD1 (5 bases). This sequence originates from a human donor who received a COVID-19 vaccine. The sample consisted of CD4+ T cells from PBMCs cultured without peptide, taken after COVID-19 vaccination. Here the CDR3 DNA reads TGCAGCGCAGGGAAATCGGCTAACACCATATATTTT. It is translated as CSAGKSANTIYF.